This T cell receptor (beta chain) was recovered during a study of circulating CD8 cells and anti-PD-1 response in melanoma. About the study: Response groups: complete/partial responders versus stable/progressive non-responders. Study results and limitations: PD-1 and DPOS subsets showed similar, higher clonality than DNEG.

Sorting of live CD3+CD8+TCRalphabeta+ cells by PD-1 and/or TIGIT gave four subsets. The QIAseq Immune Repertoire TCR panel built the libraries from approximately 16 ng of total RNA. Each CDR3 protein is one row after TCRdb ran MiXCR on the reads. The sample consists of about 650 distinct CDR3 sequences, about 8.1% of them appearing once. This clonotype is large (0.1 to 1%). Antigen: not known. Germline V gene data show CDR1 as LNHDA and CDR2 as SQIVND (reference sequence). The CDR3 covers 14 residues. V lost 8 bases, J lost 3 bases, and 7 bases stayed unmatched. This sequence was found in a human donor with melanoma. The rearrangement uses TRBV19 and TRBJ2-7; TRBD1 matches 10 bases. The sample here was CD8+ T cells from PBMCs, taken at baseline or after one month of anti-PD-1 therapy (not recorded which). The CDR3 nucleotides are TGTGCCAGTCAACCGACAGGGGGCATCTACGAGCAGTACTTC. Amino acid sequence: CASQPTGGIYEQYF.